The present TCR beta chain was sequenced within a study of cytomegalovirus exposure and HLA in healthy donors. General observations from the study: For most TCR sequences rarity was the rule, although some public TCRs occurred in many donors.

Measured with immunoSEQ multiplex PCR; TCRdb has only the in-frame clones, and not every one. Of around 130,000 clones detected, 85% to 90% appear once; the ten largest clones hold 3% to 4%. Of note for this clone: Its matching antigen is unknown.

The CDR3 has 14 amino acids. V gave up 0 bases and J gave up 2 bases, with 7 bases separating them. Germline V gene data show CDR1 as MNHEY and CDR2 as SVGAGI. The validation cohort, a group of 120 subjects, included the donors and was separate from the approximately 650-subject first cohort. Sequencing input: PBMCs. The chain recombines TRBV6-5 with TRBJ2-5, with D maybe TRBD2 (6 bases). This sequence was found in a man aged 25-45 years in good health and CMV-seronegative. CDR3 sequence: CASSYSGGQETQYF. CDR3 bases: TGTGCCAGCAGTTACTCGGGGGGACAAGAGACCCAGTACTTC.